This T cell receptor beta chain appears in the sequencing data of a study of T cells after yellow fever vaccination. Study background: When fractions had low cell numbers, they were prepared with SMART-Seq v4 Ultra Low Input.

TCRdb reprocessed the 5' RACE reads via MiXCR and lists one record per CDR3 protein. Of some 290,000 distinct CDR3 sequences in the sample, about 10% were seen once. Points from the study as a whole: Most clones from primary vaccination were detected again post-booster (96% CD4, 88% CD8). Weaker overall, the secondary response nonetheless peaked faster (day 5 versus 15). Clonotypes appearing in both CD4 and CD8 compartments existed, and their share was small.

Of note for this clonotype: Its specificity is unknown.

The TCR comes from a man in his late teens or twenties who received the YFV17D yellow fever vaccine. The sequencing here drew on CD4+ T cells sorted from PBMCs, taken 45 days after the yellow fever booster vaccination.

The CDR3 DNA reads as TGTGCCAGCAGTGGCGGGTCAGGGGGCTCCCATGGCTACACCTTC. It codes for CASSGGSGGSHGYTF. V and J are TRBV25-1 and TRBJ1-2; 8 bases map to TRBD1. V shed 4 bases and J 6 bases; nucleotides not matched to a gene: 10. Germline assignment: CDR1 MGHDK and CDR2 SYGVNS. This CDR3 comprises 15 residues.